This T cell receptor beta chain was sequenced for a study of T cells in Graves' hyperthyroidism and ophthalmopathy. As for the study in general: Before treatment of any kind, peripheral blood was taken at initial diagnosis.

In the case of this clonotype: Its target is unknown.

The TCR beta CDR3 regions underwent amplification using RNA transcripts as the source. In the first-round RT-PCR of the TCR CDR3, the HTBI primer set was used. TCRdb called the multiplex PCR reads again in MiXCR, with one record for every CDR3 protein. The sample lists more than 500,000 distinct CDR3 sequences; about 15% were seen once. The diagnostic basis comprised clinical symptoms, serum thyroxine and TRAb, thyroid ultrasound and orbital computed tomography. This CDR3 has 13 residues. Germline V gene data show CDR1 as MNHNS and CDR2 as SASEGT. V was trimmed by 5 bases and J by 3 bases, leaving 9 bases between them. Findings of the study overall: Ophthalmopathy was model-predicted a median roughly 6.3 months pre-onset.

The chain carries TRBV6-1 and TRBJ2-3, with a weak D call TRBD2 (6 bases). Sample: blood. This TCR came from a woman aged 25 to 39 with Graves' ophthalmopathy. In DNA, the CDR3 is TGTGCCAGCAGTTCCCGGGAGACAGATACGCAGTATTTT. Residues: CASSSRETDTQYF.